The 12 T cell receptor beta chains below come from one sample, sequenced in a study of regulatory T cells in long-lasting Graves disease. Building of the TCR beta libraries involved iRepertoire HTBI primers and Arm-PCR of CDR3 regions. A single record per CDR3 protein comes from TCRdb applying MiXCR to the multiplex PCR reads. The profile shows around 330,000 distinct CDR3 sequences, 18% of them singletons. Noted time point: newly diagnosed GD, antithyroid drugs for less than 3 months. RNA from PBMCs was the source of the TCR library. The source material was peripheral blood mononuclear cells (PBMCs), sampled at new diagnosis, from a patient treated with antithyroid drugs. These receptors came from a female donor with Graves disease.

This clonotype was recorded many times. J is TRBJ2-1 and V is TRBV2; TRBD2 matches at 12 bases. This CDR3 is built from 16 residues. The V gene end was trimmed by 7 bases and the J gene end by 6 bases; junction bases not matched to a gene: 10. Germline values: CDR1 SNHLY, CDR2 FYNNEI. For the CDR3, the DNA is TGTGCCAGCACGCAAGATGGACTAGCGGGACTCAATGAGCAGTTCTTC. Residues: CASTQDGLAGLNEQFF.

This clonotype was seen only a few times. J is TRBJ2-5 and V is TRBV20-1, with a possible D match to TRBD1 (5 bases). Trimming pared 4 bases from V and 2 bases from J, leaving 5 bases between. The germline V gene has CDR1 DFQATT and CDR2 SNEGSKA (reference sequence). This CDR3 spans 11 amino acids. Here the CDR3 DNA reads TGCAGTGCTAAGGGGCAAGAGACCCAGTACTTC. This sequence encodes CSAKGQETQYF.

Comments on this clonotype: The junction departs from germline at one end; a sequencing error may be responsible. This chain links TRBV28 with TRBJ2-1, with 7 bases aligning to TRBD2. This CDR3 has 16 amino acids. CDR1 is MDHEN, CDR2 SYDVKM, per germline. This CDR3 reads CASSPHLGGSINKQFF. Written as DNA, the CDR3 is TGTGCCAGCAGCCCCCACTTAGGCGGGAGCATCAATAAGCAGTTCTTC.

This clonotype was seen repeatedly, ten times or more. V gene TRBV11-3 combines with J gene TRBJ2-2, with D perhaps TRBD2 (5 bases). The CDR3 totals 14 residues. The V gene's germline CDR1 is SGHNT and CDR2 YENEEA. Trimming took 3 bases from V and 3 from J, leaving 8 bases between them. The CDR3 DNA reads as TGTGCCAGCAGCTTTGAGGGAGACACCGGGGAGCTGTTTTTT. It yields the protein CASSFEGDTGELFF. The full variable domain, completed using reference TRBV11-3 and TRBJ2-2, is EAGVVQSPRYKIIEKKQPVAFWCNPISGHNTLYWYLQNLGQGPELLIRYENEEAVDDSQLPKDRFSAERLKGVDSTLKIQPAELGDSAVYLCASSFEGDTGELFFGEGSRLTVL.

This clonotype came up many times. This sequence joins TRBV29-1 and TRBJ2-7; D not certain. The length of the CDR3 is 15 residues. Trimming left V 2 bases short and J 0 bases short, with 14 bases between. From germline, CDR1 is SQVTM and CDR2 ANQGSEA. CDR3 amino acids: CSVEFVGSNSYEQYF. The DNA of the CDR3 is TGCAGCGTTGAATTTGTTGGGTCTAACTCCTACGAGCAGTACTTC.

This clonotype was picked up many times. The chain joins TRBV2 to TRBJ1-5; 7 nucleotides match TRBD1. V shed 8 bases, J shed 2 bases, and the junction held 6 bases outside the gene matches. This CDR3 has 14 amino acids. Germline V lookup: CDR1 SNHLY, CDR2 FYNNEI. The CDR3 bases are TGTGCCAGCCAGGGGGGTTATGGCAATCAGCCCCAGCATTTT. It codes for CASQGGYGNQPQHF.

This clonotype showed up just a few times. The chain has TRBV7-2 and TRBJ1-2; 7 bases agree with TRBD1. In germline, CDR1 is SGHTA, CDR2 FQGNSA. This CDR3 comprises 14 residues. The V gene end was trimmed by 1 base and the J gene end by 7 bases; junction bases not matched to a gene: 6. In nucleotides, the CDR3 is TGTGCCAGCAGCTTAGGAACAGGGGAAGTTGGCTACACCTTC. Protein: CASSLGTGEVGYTF.

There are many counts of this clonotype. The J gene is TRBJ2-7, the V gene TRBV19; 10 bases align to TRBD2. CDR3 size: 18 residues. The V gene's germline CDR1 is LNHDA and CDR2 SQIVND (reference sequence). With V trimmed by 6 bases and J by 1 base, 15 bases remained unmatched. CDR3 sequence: CASSPPSAGGPLSYEQYF. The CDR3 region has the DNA TGTGCCAGTAGCCCGCCGTCAGCGGGAGGGCCCCTTTCCTACGAGCAGTACTTC.

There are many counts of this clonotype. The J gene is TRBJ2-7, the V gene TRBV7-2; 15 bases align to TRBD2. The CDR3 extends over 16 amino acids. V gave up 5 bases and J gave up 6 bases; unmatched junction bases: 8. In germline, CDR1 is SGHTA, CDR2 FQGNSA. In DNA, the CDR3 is TGTGCCAGCAGCCGACTCGGACTAGCGGGAGGGGGCGAGCAGTACTTC. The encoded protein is CASSRLGLAGGGEQYF.

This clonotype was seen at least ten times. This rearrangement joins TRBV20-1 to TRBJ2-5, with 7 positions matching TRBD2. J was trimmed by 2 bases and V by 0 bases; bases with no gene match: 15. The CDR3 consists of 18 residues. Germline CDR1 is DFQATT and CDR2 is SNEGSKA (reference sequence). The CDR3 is CSARDQRDSWGRQETQYF. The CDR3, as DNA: TGCAGTGCTAGAGATCAGCGGGATTCTTGGGGTAGACAAGAGACCCAGTACTTC.

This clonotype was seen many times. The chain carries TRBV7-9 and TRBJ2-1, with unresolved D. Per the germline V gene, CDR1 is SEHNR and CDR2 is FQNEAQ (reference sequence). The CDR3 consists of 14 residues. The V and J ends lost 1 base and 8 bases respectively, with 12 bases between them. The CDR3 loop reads CASSLGYASYEQFF. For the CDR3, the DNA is TGTGCCAGCAGCTTAGGGTACGCCTCTTATGAGCAGTTCTTC.

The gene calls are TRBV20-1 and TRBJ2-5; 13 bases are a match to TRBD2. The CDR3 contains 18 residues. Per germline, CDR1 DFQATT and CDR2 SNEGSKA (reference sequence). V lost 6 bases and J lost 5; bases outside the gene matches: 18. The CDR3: CSAGGTSGASRVGETQYF. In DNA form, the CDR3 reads TGCAGTGCGGGGGGGACTAGCGGGGCATCGAGGGTCGGGGAGACCCAGTACTTC.